Described below is a single T cell receptor (beta chain) sequence and its context. Its antigen is still unknown. 60 Vbeta and 13 Jbeta primers were used in PCR. Generated by immunoSEQ multiplex PCR, the TCRdb table keeps only in-frame clones and is missing some. The data contain under 300,000 clones, over 90% of them singletons. This entry comes from a study of cytomegalovirus exposure and HLA in healthy donors. CDR1 is SGHKS, CDR2 YYEKEE, per germline (reference sequence). Trimming removed 4 bases from V and 14 bases from J, with 19 bases in between. This CDR3 is 13 amino acids long. Study-wide findings and caveats: Beyond CMV serostatus, there was no information to go on about immune exposure.

This clonotype was obtained from a girl aged 2 to 10 in good health and CMV-seronegative. Sequencing used PBMCs. This chain uses TRBV5-5 with TRBJ2-1, with D perhaps TRBD1 (5 bases). The CDR3 sequence is CASSNGASATEFF. The CDR3 DNA follows: TGTGCCAGCAGCAATGGGGCGAGCGCGACGGAGTTCTTC.